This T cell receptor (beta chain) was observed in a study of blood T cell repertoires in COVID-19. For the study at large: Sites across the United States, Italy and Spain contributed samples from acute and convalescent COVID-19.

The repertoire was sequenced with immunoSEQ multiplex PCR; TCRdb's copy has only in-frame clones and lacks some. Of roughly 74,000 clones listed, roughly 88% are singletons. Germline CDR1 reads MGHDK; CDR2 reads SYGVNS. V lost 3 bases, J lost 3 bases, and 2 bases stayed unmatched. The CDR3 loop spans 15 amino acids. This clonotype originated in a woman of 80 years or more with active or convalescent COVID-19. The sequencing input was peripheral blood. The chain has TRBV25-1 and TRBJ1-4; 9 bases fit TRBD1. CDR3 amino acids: CASSDGTGPNEKLFF. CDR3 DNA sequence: TGTGCCAGCAGTGACGGGACAGGGCCTAATGAAAAACTGTTTTTT.